The 25 T cell receptor beta chains given below trace back to one sample, sequenced in a study of glioma-infiltrating T cells. TCR alpha and beta CDR3 regions were amplified from RNA using iRepertoire nested multiplex PCR. MiXCR, run by TCRdb on the multiplex PCR reads, gives a single entry per CDR3 protein. Found here are around 390,000 distinct CDR3 sequences, more than 35% of them singletons; the top ten hold 12%. What was sequenced was glioma tissue, nonneoplastic brain tissue, or PBMCs (not recorded which). The receptors were sampled from a human donor with low-grade glioma or glioblastoma, undergoing nonglioma brain surgery, or in good health (not recorded which).

This clonotype was observed a handful of times. The V gene is TRBV7-9, the J gene TRBJ2-3, with 12 bases matching TRBD2. The length of the CDR3 is 17 residues. V lost 0 bases to trimming and J lost 4 bases; unmatched junction nucleotides: 5. CDR1 and CDR2 from the germline V gene are SEHNR and FQNEAQ (reference sequence). This chain's CDR3 is CASSLARLAGAADTQYF. Written as DNA, the CDR3 is TGTGCCAGCAGCTTAGCGAGACTAGCGGGAGCCGCAGATACGCAGTATTTT.

This chain connects TRBV20-1 to TRBJ2-7; TRBD2 is a possible D gene (6 bases). Germline CDR1 is DFQATT and CDR2 is SNEGSKA (reference sequence). The length of the CDR3 is 13 residues. V lost 3 bases to trimming and J lost 6 bases, with 15 bases between them. CDR3 amino acids: CSASRGTVGEQYF. The CDR3 DNA sequence: TGCAGTGCTAGTCGGGGGACGGTAGGCGAGCAGTACTTC.

The chain uses TRBV27 and TRBJ1-2, with 8 bases that match TRBD1. CDR1 and CDR2 (germline): MNHEY, SMNVEV (reference sequence). This CDR3 is 15 amino acids long. J lost 2 bases, V lost 7 bases, and 9 bases had no gene match. The CDR3 region has the DNA TGTGCCAGCAAGACGCAGGGGGCTTCGAACTATGGCTACACCTTC. Protein sequence: CASKTQGASNYGYTF.

The CDR3 is CASSVGPGRGGNTEAFF. The CDR3 DNA follows: TGTGCCAGTAGTGTAGGACCAGGTCGAGGGGGGAACACTGAAGCTTTCTTT. The V gene is TRBV19, the J gene TRBJ1-1, with a tentative D call TRBD1 (6 bases). Germline CDR1 and CDR2: LNHDA and SQIVND (reference sequence). CDR3 length: 17 amino acids. V lost 5 bases, J lost 1 base, and 20 bases lay in between. Complete variable domain (other parts from reference TRBV19 and TRBJ1-1): DGGITQSPKYLFRKEGQNVTLSCEQNLNHDAMYWYRQDPGQGLRLIYYSQIVNDFQKGDIAEGYSVSREKKESFPLTVTSAQKNPTAFYLCASSVGPGRGGNTEAFFGQGTRLTVV.

This clonotype was detected a few times. The chain combines TRBV29-1 with TRBJ2-1, with 14 bases aligning to TRBD2. The CDR3 runs 13 residues. CDR1 and CDR2 (germline): SQVTM, ANQGSEA. The V gene end was trimmed by 8 bases and the J gene end by 9 bases; junction bases not matched to a gene: 6. The CDR3 region is CSLGLAGGGEQFF. The CDR3 bases are TGCAGCCTCGGACTAGCGGGAGGAGGTGAGCAGTTCTTC.

As to this clonotype: This may arise from a read error, as a much more abundant clone is one base away. The rearrangement uses TRBV27 and TRBJ2-1; 9 nucleotides line up with TRBD1. Per the germline V gene, CDR1 is MNHEY and CDR2 is SMNVEV (reference sequence). J gave up 1 base and V 7 bases, and 5 bases lay outside the gene matches. The CDR3 is 15 amino acids. The CDR3 nucleotides are TGTGCCAGCACCGCCGGGACAGGGTCCTACAATGAGCAGTTCTTC. Its translation is CASTAGTGSYNEQFF.

This clonotype occurred once. This rearrangement joins TRBV27 to TRBJ2-3, with a tentative D call TRBD2 (6 bases). CDR1 is MNHEY and CDR2 is SMNVEV in the germline V gene (reference sequence). The CDR3 sequence is 17 residues long. Trimming took 10 bases from V and 2 from J, leaving 25 bases between them. The CDR3 DNA sequence: TGTGCCAACAGCCCAGCCCGGGTTAGCGGAATCACAGATACGCAGTATTTT. It encodes CANSPARVSGITDTQYF.

The chain couples TRBV29-1 to TRBJ2-1, with TRBD1 matching 8 bases. This CDR3 contains 12 residues. J gave up 5 bases and V 6 bases, and 3 bases lay outside the gene matches. CDR1 is SQVTM and CDR2 is ANQGSEA in the germline V gene. CDR3 residues: CSVGTGDNEQFF. DNA for the CDR3: TGCAGCGTCGGGACAGGAGACAATGAGCAGTTCTTC.

A few counts support this clonotype. The CDR3 loop reads CASSFRAASTDTQYF. DNA for the CDR3: TGTGCCAGCAGCTTTAGGGCGGCTAGCACAGATACGCAGTATTTT. The chain recombines TRBV7-3 with TRBJ2-3; D remains unclear. This CDR3 is built from 15 residues. Trimming took off 3 bases at V and 0 bases at J, with 10 bases between the two ends. Germline CDR1 is SGHTA and CDR2 is FQGTGA.

This clonotype was seen more than once but under ten times. This chain uses TRBV7-8 with TRBJ1-1, with D possibly being TRBD1 (6 bases). Trimming shortened V by 5 bases and J by 3 bases, and 10 bases separated the two germline ends. Looked up from germline, CDR1 is SGHVS and CDR2 is FQNEAQ. The CDR3 is 13 residues long. The CDR3 DNA follows: TGTGCCAGCAGCGAAGGGGGTTACACTGAAGCTTTCTTT. As protein: CASSEGGYTEAFF.

This sequence joins TRBV6-2 or TRBV6-3 and TRBJ2-1; 8 bases map to TRBD2. Trimming took 4 bases from V and 5 from J; bases not matched to a gene: 4. The length of the CDR3 is 14 residues. The germline V gene has CDR1 MNHEY and CDR2 SVGEGT. CDR3 bases: TGTGCCAGCAGTTCGACTAGCGCACACAATGAGCAGTTCTTC. Protein: CASSSTSAHNEQFF.

To note about this clonotype: One base away lies a much larger clone, so this may be a sequencing read error. The CDR3 here is CANSLSLAGGFVNEQFF. The CDR3 DNA is TGTGCCAACAGTTTAAGCCTAGCGGGAGGATTTGTGAATGAGCAGTTCTTC. The chain carries TRBV6-9 and TRBJ2-1, with 11 bases matching TRBD2. CDR3 length: 17 amino acids. The germline V gene has CDR1 MNHGY and CDR2 SVAAGI.

This chain uses TRBV30 with TRBJ2-5; 9 nucleotides align to TRBD1. Germline V gene sequence: CDR1 GTSNPN, CDR2 SVGIG (reference sequence). CDR3 length: 13 amino acids. Unmatched junction bases numbered 9, after V lost 2 bases and J lost 11 bases. The CDR3 spells CAWSSGTGWEQYF. CDR3 DNA: TGTGCCTGGAGTTCCGGGACAGGGTGGGAGCAGTACTTC. Based on the CDR3 plus reference TRBV30 and TRBJ2-5, the full variable domain is SQTIHQWPATLVQPVGSPLSLECTVEGTSNPNLYWYRQAAGRGLQLLFYSVGIGQISSEVPQNLSASRPQDRQFILSSKKLLLSDSGFYLCAWSSGTGWEQYFGPGTRLLVL.

Turning to this clonotype: One base away lies a much larger clone, so this may be a sequencing read error. The chain combines TRBV27 with TRBJ1-2; tentatively, D is TRBD1 (6 bases). Trimming removed 2 bases at V and 8 bases at J, with 15 bases between. The CDR3 has 14 amino acids. Germline V CDR1 and CDR2: MNHEY, SMNVEV (reference sequence). DNA of the CDR3: TGTGCCAGCAGTTTAGTCCTGGGGGCGTGGGGCTACACCTTC. Protein product: CASSLVLGAWGYTF.

In regard to this clonotype: Being one base from a much bigger clone, this may be a read error. This chain connects TRBV28 to TRBJ2-5; possibly TRBD1 or TRBD2 for D (5 bases each). CDR1 is MDHEN and CDR2 is SYDVKM in the germline V gene. The CDR3 has 13 amino acids. The CDR3 protein is CASSFGAIETEYF. The CDR3 bases are TGTGCCAGCAGTTTCGGGGCCATAGAGACCGAGTACTTC.

The chain recombines TRBV19 with TRBJ2-3; a possible D gene is TRBD2 (6 bases). The germline V and J ends were trimmed by 9 bases and 3 bases, with 16 bases remaining between them. This CDR3 has 14 amino acids. CDR1 and CDR2 (germline): LNHDA, SQIVND (reference sequence). The CDR3: CASQRLDGTDTQYF. DNA for the CDR3: TGTGCCAGCCAAAGACTAGATGGAACAGATACGCAGTATTTT.

The gene calls are TRBV28 and TRBJ2-7; D may be TRBD2 (6 bases). The CDR3 length is 14 residues. Germline loops: CDR1 MDHEN, CDR2 SYDVKM. V lost 7 bases to trimming and J lost 0 bases, with 13 bases between them. DNA of the CDR3: TGTGCCAGCATCCGGGAGCGGAGCTCCTACGAGCAGTACTTC. Amino acids: CASIRERSSYEQYF.

This clonotype occurred a few times. The chain uses TRBV4-2 and TRBJ1-4; D is unclear. Germline CDR1 and CDR2: LGHNA and YNFKEQ. The CDR3 runs to 16 residues. The V gene lost 5 bases and the J gene lost 0 bases, with 13 bases spanning the gap. Here the CDR3 DNA reads TGTGCCAGCAGCATTTCCCTACGTGCAACTAATGAAAAACTGTTTTTT. This sequence encodes CASSISLRATNEKLFF.

Concerning this clonotype itself: At one end the junction does not follow the germline gene, possibly because of a read error. The chain employs TRBV5-4 and TRBJ1-6; no clear D. The CDR3 is 12 residues long. Germline V gene data show CDR1 as SGHNT and CDR2 as YYREEE (reference sequence). CDR3 nucleotide sequence: TGTTCCAGCAGCTTGGATAATTCACCCCTCCATTTT. The encoded protein is CSSSLDNSPLHF.

There are a few counts of this clonotype. The rearrangement links TRBV15 to TRBJ2-7; D call uncertain. The germline V gene has CDR1 LNHNV and CDR2 YYDKDF (reference sequence). V was cut by 4 bases and J by 0 bases, with 10 bases left in between. CDR3 length equals 14 residues. Written as DNA, the CDR3 is TGTGCCACCAGCATTTCAGGTAGCTCCTACGAGCAGTACTTC. Its translation is CATSISGSSYEQYF.

The DNA for the CDR3 is TGTGCCAGCAACCCAGGGGGTTGGTACGAGCAGTACTTC. As protein: CASNPGGWYEQYF. V is TRBV6-2 or TRBV6-3 and J is TRBJ2-7; 7 bases match TRBD1. V shed 7 bases and J 4 bases; nucleotides not matched to a gene: 7. Germline V gene sequence: CDR1 MNHEY, CDR2 SVGEGT. The CDR3 has 13 residues.

The chain carries TRBV19 and TRBJ2-5; D is possibly TRBD1 or TRBD2 (5 bases each). Between the trimmed V and J ends, which lost 4 bases and 5 bases, there was a span of 11 bases. Per the germline V gene, CDR1 is LNHDA and CDR2 is SQIVND (reference sequence). CDR3 length equals 13 residues. The CDR3 bases are TGTGCCAGTAGTACCGGGGCGCAGGAGACCCAGTACTTC. It translates to CASSTGAQETQYF. Drawing the rest from reference TRBV19 and TRBJ2-5, the complete variable domain is DGGITQSPKYLFRKEGQNVTLSCEQNLNHDAMYWYRQDPGQGLRLIYYSQIVNDFQKGDIAEGYSVSREKKESFPLTVTSAQKNPTAFYLCASSTGAQETQYFGPGTRLLVL.

This rearrangement joins TRBV2 to TRBJ2-1; 10 nucleotides agree with TRBD2. Germline trimming cut 2 bases from V and 4 bases from J; bases unmatched to any gene: 2. CDR3 size: 15 residues. From germline, CDR1 is SNHLY and CDR2 FYNNEI. CDR3: CASSERTSGYNEQFF. As DNA, the CDR3 is TGTGCCAGCAGTGAACGGACTAGCGGTTACAATGAGCAGTTCTTC.

The table lists this clonotype with many counts. The chain links TRBV20-1 to TRBJ2-1; 8 positions agree with TRBD2. CDR3 length equals 13 residues. Germline V gene lookup returns CDR1 DFQATT and CDR2 SNEGSKA (reference sequence). After removal of 4 bases from V and 7 bases from J, the junction contained 6 bases not matched to a gene. CDR3 amino acids: CSAKAGEVNEQFF. CDR3 coding DNA: TGCAGTGCTAAAGCGGGAGAGGTGAATGAGCAGTTCTTC.

Details on this clonotype: This may arise from a read error, as a much more abundant clone is one base away. The chain carries TRBV15 and TRBJ1-5; unclear D gene. Germline V gene sequence: CDR1 LNHNV, CDR2 YYDKDF (reference sequence). V was cut by 7 bases and J by 3 bases, with 7 bases left in between. The CDR3 sequence is 12 residues long. The CDR3 DNA is TGTGCCACCAACTTGCTCAATCAGCCCCAGCATTTT. This encodes CATNLLNQPQHF.